A selection of T cell receptor beta chains follows, all from one sample in a study of T cells after posttransplantation cyclophosphamide. Assay: immunoSEQ multiplex PCR; the TCRdb copy retains only in-frame clones and omits some. The sample records fewer than 60,000 clones, 85% to 95% being singletons. The sequencing sample was made of PBMCs. The receptors derive from a woman in her twenties or thirties in good health and a related stem cell transplant donor. Both conserved end residues are part of each CDR3. The D gene is left open where the match is weak. A clone size is listed for some rows: how often the clone was seen (once, few, many), or a class if it is expanded.

D gene	clone size	V gene	J gene	CDR3 protein	CDR3 DNA
.	.	TRBV9	TRBJ1-1	CASSVGAGADTEAFF	TGTGCCAGCAGCGTAGGCGCAGGGGCGGACACTGAAGCTTTCTTT
.	few	TRBV5-1	TRBJ2-3	CASSFYPGDTQYF	TGCGCCAGCAGCTTCTACCCAGGCGATACGCAGTATTTT
.	.	TRBV15	TRBJ2-1	CATSRDPGYNEQFF	TGTGCCACCAGCAGAGATCCAGGGTACAATGAGCAGTTCTTC
TRBD1	.	TRBV9	TRBJ1-5	CASSPDRGYGNQPQHF	TGTGCCAGCAGCCCCGACAGGGGGTATGGCAATCAGCCCCAGCATTTT
.	.	TRBV2	TRBJ2-1	CASRGLAAVPNEQFF	TGTGCCAGCAGGGGACTTGCGGCGGTTCCAAATGAGCAGTTCTTC
TRBD1	.	TRBV11-3	TRBJ1-6	CASSLEGTGRSPLHF	TGTGCCAGCAGCTTAGAAGGGACAGGGCGTTCACCCCTCCACTTT
.	.	TRBV9	TRBJ1-1	CASSQGSTEAFF	TGTGCCAGCAGCCAGGGAAGTACTGAAGCTTTCTTT
.	.	TRBV7-9	TRBJ1-1	CASSHLLPFIGDTEAFF	TGTGCCAGCAGCCATCTCCTCCCATTCATCGGGGACACTGAAGCTTTCTTT
.	.	TRBV5-1	TRBJ1-5	CASSLGTGGSNQPQHF	TGCGCCAGCAGCTTGGGAACAGGTGGGAGCAATCAGCCCCAGCATTTT
.	.	TRBV30	TRBJ1-1	CAWTPGEWTEAFF	TGTGCCTGGACCCCGGGTGAGTGGACTGAAGCTTTCTTT
.	.	TRBV30	TRBJ2-3	CAWSVLWGLDADTQYF	TGTGCCTGGAGTGTTCTGTGGGGGCTTGACGCAGATACGCAGTATTTT
.	.	TRBV5-1	TRBJ2-2	CASSLGRLQSTGELFF	TGCGCCAGCAGCTTGGGTCGGTTACAGTCCACCGGGGAGCTGTTTTTT
.	.	TRBV18	TRBJ2-7	CASSTRELYPSGEQYF	TGTGCCAGCTCAACCCGGGAACTCTATCCCTCTGGAGAGCAGTACTTC
.	once	TRBV7-6	TRBJ2-1	CASSLGPWAGSYNEQFF	TGTGCCAGCAGCTTAGGTCCTTGGGCAGGCTCCTACAATGAGCAGTTCTTC
.	.	TRBV6-1	TRBJ1-5	CASSEGYSNQPQHF	TGTGCCAGCAGTGAAGGTTATAGCAATCAGCCCCAGCATTTT
TRBD1	once	TRBV19	TRBJ1-5	CASSIVGGTGSNQPQHF	TGTGCCAGTAGTATAGTTGGGGGGACAGGAAGCAATCAGCCCCAGCATTTT
.	.	TRBV7-9	TRBJ1-3	CASSLGGQGNTIYF	TGTGCCAGCAGCTTAGGGGGGCAAGGAAACACCATATATTTT
.	.	TRBV28	TRBJ1-2	CASSFGEYYGYTF	TGTGCCAGCAGTTTTGGGGAGTACTATGGCTACACCTTC